This T cell receptor beta chain appears in the sequencing data of a study of immune heterogeneity within non-small cell lung tumors. Across the whole study: Tumors were classified as 4 squamous cell carcinomas, more than 9 non-squamous carcinomas and 1 not otherwise specified.

The starting template was genomic DNA from bulk tumor, roughly 610 ng per sample. Far-apart biopsies, several per primary tumor, were taken during surgery. Newly diagnosed with untreated non-small cell lung cancer, the patients underwent curative surgery. Non-small cell lung cancer patients, newly diagnosed and having surgery with curative intent, served as donors. General study points: Comparison across individual patients showed largely distinct high-frequency T-cell receptor beta clonotypes. There were identical dominant CDR3 beta clonotypes recurring across tumor sites within a patient, together with site-unique high-frequency clones.

A multiplex PCR containing 32 V primers and 13 J primers was used to amplify TCR beta CDR3. TCRdb reprocessed the multiplex PCR reads with MiXCR, giving one entry per CDR3 protein. The top ten hold roughly 8% of the sample, which has 5,000 to 7,000 distinct CDR3 sequences, roughly 22% seen once. The CDR3 runs 10 residues. Looked up from germline, CDR1 is DFQATT and CDR2 is SNEGSKA (reference sequence). V was shortened by 7 bases and J by 5 bases, with 6 bases between the two germline ends. This clonotype is judged medium-sized (0.01 to 0.1%). The antigen is undetermined. V is TRBV20-1 and J is TRBJ2-1; D is uncertain. This TCR derives from a man aged 65-85 years with non-small cell lung cancer. The sequencing input was lung tumor tissue. In nucleotides, the CDR3 is TGCAGTGTCTGGGACAATGAGCAGTTCTTC. Protein: CSVWDNEQFF.